This TCR beta chain was identified during a study of glioma-infiltrating T cells after dendritic cell vaccination. Repertoires were generated with immunoSEQ multiplex PCR, while TCRdb's copy carries only in-frame clones and drops some. The repertoire has tens of thousands of clones, around 83% of them found once; the top ten carry around 6.5%. Germline V gives CDR1 SGHRS, CDR2 YFSETQ. The junction had 9 bases not matched to a gene; V was cut back by 4 bases and J by 3 bases. CDR3 length equals 15 residues. Time point in this sample: after dendritic cell vaccination, including at tumor progression/relapse. Only patients with spare fresh-frozen tumor and over two years of follow-up were included.

The chain joins TRBV5-1 to TRBJ2-5; 7 bases are shared with TRBD2. The clonotype comes from a human donor with glioblastoma. Sequenced material: blood, taken after dendritic cell vaccination. CDR3 sequence reads: CASSVGGGGEETQYF. CDR3 DNA: TGCGCCAGCAGCGTAGGTGGGGGAGGGGAAGAGACCCAGTACTTC.